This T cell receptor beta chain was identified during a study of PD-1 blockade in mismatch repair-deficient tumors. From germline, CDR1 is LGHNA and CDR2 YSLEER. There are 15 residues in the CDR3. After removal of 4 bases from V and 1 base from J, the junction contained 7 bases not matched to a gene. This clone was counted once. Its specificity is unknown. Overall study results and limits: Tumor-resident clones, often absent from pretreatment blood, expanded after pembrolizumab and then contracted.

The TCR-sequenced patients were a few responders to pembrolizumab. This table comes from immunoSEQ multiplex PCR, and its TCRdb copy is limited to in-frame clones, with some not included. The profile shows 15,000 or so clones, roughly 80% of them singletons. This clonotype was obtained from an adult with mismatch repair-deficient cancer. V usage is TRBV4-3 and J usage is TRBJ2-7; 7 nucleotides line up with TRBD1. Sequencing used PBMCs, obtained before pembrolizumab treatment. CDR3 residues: CASSRSPGQSYEQYF. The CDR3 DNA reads TGCGCCAGCAGCCGCTCACCGGGACAGTCCTACGAGCAGTACTTC.